The T cell receptor (beta chain) under discussion was sequenced for a study of neurological immune-mediated disorders. Whole-study findings and limits: The multiple sclerosis repertoire cluster lacked an association with any feature, whether clinical or MRI.

Unsorted libraries were prepared from 2 million PBMCs that had been stored at -80 C. J gave up 5 bases and V 0 bases, and 3 bases lay outside the gene matches. The CDR3 is made up of 14 amino acids. Per germline, CDR1 SGHTA and CDR2 FQGTGA. 5'RACE with 10-nucleotide random UMIs generated the cDNA. Every sequencing run produced over 160 million TCR-beta sequences, and the sequences from any one run covered 15-18 subjects. MiXCR, applied by TCRdb to the 5' RACE reads, yields one record per CDR3 protein. The data show around 50,000 distinct CDR3 sequences, around 3.6% seen once. Ten or more counts support this clonotype. Its antigen is not identified.

The chain has TRBV7-3 and TRBJ2-5, with 7 positions matching TRBD2. The sequenced sample was PBMCs. This TCR derives from a woman in her thirties with multiple sclerosis. The CDR3 reads CASSLTAGAETQYF. The CDR3 DNA sequence: TGTGCCAGCAGCTTAACGGCGGGAGCTGAGACCCAGTACTTC.